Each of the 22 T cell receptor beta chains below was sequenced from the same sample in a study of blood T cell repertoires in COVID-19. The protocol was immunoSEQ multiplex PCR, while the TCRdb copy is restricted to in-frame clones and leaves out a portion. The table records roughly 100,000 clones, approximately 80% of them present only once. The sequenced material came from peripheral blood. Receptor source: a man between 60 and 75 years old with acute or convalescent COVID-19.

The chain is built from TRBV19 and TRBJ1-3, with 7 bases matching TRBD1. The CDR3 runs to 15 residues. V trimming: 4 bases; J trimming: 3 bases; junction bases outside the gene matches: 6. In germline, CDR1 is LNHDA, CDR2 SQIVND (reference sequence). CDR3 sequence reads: CASSKTGLNGNTIYF. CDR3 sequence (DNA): TGTGCCAGTAGTAAGACAGGGCTTAATGGAAACACCATATATTTT.

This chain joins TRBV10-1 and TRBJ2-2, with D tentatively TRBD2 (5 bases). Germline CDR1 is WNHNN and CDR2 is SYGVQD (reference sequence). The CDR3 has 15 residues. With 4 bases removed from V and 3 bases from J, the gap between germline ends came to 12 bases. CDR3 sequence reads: CASSVRVGDTGELFF. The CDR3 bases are TGCGCCAGCAGTGTAAGGGTCGGGGACACCGGGGAGCTGTTTTTT.

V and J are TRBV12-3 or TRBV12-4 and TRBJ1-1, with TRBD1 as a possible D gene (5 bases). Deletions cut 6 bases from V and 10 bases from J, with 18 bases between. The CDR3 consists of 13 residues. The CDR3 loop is CASRSPGRGGAFF. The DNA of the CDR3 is TGTGCCAGCAGATCTCCTGGAAGGGGAGGAGCTTTCTTT.

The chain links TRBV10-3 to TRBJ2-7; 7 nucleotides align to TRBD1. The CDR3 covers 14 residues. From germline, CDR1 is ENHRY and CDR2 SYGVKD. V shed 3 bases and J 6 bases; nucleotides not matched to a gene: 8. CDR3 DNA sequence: TGTGCCATCAGTGAATTTGACAGGGTTAGCGAGCAGTACTTC. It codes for CAISEFDRVSEQYF.

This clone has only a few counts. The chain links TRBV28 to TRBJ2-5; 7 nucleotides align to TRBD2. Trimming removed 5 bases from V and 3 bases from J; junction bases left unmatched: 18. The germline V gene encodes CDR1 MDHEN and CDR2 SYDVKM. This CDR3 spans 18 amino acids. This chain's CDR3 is CASSLRPPSGRDKETQYF. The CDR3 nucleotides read TGTGCCAGCAGTCTAAGACCCCCTAGCGGACGAGATAAAGAGACCCAGTACTTC.

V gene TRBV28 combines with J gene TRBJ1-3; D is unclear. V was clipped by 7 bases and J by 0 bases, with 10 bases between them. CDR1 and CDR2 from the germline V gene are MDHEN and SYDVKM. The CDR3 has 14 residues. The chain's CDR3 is CASIQTFSGNTIYF. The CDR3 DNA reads TGTGCCAGCATCCAGACTTTCTCTGGAAACACCATATATTTT.

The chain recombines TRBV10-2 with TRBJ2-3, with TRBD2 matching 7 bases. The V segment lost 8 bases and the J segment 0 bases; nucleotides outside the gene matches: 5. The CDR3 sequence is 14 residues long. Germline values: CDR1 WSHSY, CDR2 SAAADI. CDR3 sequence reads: CASRDYRSTDTQYF. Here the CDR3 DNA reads TGCGCCAGCCGGGACTACCGAAGCACAGATACGCAGTATTTT.

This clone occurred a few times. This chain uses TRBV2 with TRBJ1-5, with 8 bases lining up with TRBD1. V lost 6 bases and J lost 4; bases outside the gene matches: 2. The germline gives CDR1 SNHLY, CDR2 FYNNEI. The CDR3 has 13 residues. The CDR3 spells CASRGTGNQPQHF. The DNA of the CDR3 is TGTGCCAGCAGGGGGACAGGAAATCAGCCCCAGCATTTT.

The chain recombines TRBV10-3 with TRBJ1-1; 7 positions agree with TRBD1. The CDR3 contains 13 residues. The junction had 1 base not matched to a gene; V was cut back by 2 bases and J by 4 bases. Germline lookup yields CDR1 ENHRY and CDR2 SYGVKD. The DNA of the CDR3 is TGTGCCATCAGTGAGCAGGGGGGCACTGAAGCTTTCTTT. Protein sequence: CAISEQGGTEAFF.

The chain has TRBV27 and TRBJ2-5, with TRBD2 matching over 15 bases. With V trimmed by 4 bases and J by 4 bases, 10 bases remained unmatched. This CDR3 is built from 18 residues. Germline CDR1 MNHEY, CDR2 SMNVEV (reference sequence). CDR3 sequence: CASSSRTSGRAHPETQYF. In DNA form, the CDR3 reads TGTGCCAGCAGTTCCCGGACTAGCGGGAGGGCCCACCCAGAGACCCAGTACTTC.

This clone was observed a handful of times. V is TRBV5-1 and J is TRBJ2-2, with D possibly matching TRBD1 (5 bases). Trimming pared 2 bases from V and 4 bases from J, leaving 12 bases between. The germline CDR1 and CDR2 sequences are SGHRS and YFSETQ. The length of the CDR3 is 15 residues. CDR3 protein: CASSLGATVTGELFF. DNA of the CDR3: TGCGCCAGCAGCTTAGGGGCGACGGTCACCGGGGAGCTGTTTTTT.

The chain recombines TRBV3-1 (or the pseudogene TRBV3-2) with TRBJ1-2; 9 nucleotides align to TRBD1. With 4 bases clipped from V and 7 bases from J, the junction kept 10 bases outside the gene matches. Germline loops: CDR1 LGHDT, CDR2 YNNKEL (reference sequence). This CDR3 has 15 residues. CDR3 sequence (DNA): TGTGCCAGCAGCCGTTGGAGGACAGGGGAGGGTGGCTACACCTTC. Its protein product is CASSRWRTGEGGYTF.

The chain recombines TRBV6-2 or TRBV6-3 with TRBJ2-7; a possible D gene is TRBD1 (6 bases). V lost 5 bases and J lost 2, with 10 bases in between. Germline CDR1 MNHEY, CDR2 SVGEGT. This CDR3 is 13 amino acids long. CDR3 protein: CASSTGNPYEQYV. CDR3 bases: TGTGCCAGCAGTACAGGGAACCCCTACGAGCAGTACGTC.

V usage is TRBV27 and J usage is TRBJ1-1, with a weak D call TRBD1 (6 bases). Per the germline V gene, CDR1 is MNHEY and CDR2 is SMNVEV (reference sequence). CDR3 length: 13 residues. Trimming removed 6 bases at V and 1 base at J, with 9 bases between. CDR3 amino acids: CASRVTGNTEAFF. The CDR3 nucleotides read TGTGCCAGCAGGGTGACAGGGAACACTGAAGCTTTCTTT.

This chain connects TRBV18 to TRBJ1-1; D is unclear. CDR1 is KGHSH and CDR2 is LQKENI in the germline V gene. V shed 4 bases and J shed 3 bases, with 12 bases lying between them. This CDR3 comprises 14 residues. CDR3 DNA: TGTGCCAGCTCACGGGCTCTCGGGGACACTGAAGCTTTCTTT. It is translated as CASSRALGDTEAFF. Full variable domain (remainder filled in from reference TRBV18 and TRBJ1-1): NAGVMQNPRHLVRRRGQEARLRCSPMKGHSHVYWYRQLPEEGLKFMVYLQKENIIDESGMPKERFSAEFPKEGPSILRIQQVVRGDSAAYFCASSRALGDTEAFFGQGTRLTVV.

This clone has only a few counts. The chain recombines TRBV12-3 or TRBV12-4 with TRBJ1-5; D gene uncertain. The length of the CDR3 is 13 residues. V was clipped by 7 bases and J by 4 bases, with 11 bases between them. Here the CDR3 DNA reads TGTGCCAGCAATCTGGGAGGGAATCAGCCCCAGCATTTT. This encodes CASNLGGNQPQHF.

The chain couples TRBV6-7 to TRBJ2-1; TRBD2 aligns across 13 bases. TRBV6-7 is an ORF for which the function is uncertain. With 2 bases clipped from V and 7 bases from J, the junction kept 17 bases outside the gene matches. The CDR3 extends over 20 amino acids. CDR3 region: CASSYGCGLAGAGSRNEQFF. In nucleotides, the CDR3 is TGTGCCAGCAGTTACGGGTGTGGACTAGCGGGAGCAGGGTCGCGTAATGAGCAGTTCTTC.

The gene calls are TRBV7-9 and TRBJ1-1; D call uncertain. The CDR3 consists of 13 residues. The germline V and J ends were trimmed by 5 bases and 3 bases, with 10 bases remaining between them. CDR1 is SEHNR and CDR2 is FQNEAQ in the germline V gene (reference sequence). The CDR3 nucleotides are TGTGCCAGCAGCCCGCAGCTAGACACTGAAGCTTTCTTT. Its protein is CASSPQLDTEAFF.

CDR3: CASHNWGGNEQFF. CDR3 coding DNA: TGTGCCAGCCATAATTGGGGCGGCAATGAGCAGTTCTTC. The rearrangement joins TRBV28 to TRBJ2-1; D may be TRBD1 (5 bases). Trimming left V 8 bases short and J 6 bases short, with 14 bases between. The CDR3 runs to 13 residues. CDR1 and CDR2 (germline): MDHEN, SYDVKM. Together with reference TRBV28 and TRBJ2-1, the CDR3 gives the full variable domain: DVKVTQSSRYLVKRTGEKVFLECVQDMDHENMFWYRQDPGLGLRLIYFSYDVKMKEKGDIPEGYSVSREKKERFSLILESASTNQTSMYLCASHNWGGNEQFFGPGTRLTVL.

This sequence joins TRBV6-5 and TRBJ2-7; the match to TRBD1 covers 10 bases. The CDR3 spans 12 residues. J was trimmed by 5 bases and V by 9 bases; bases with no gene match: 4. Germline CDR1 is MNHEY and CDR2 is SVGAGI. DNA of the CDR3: TGTGCCAGTGGGACAGGGGTACACGAGCAGTACGTC. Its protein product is CASGTGVHEQYV.

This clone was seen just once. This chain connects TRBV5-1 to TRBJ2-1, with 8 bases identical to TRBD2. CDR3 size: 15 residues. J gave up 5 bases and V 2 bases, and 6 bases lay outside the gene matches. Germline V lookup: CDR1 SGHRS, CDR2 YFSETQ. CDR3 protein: CASSLIAGPHNEQFF. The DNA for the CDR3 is TGCGCCAGCAGCTTAATAGCGGGGCCCCACAATGAGCAGTTCTTC.

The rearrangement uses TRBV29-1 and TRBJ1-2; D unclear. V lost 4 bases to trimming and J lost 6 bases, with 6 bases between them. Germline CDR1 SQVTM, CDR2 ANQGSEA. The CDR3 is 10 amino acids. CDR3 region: CSVGENGYTF. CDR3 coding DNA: TGCAGCGTTGGGGAGAATGGCTACACCTTC.